These T cell receptor beta chains were read from a single sample in a study of cytomegalovirus exposure and HLA in healthy donors. Generated by immunoSEQ multiplex PCR, the TCRdb table keeps only in-frame clones and is missing some. This sample has approximately 35,000 clones; around 70% occur once, and the top ten carry about 9.4%. Sequenced input: PBMCs. These receptors originate from a man between 35 and 55 years old in good health and CMV-seropositive. CDR3s include the opening cysteine and the closing phenylalanine or tryptophan. The order of the fields is D gene, clone size, V gene, J gene, CDR3 protein, CDR3 DNA. The D gene is left open where the match is weak. Clone size appears in some rows only: once, few, many, or a class for an expanded clone.

D: NA
size: NA
V: TRBV9
J: TRBJ1-3
CDR3: CASSGNSRRVSGNTIYF
DNA: TGTGCCAGCAGCGGGAATAGCCGCCGGGTCTCTGGAAACACCATATATTTT

D: TRBD1
size: NA
V: TRBV7-8
J: TRBJ2-3
CDR3: CASSPTGGLGADTQYF
DNA: TGTGCCAGCAGCCCAACAGGGGGGTTGGGCGCAGATACGCAGTATTTT

D: NA
size: NA
V: TRBV5-5
J: TRBJ2-2
CDR3: CASRAGTRNTGELFF
DNA: TGTGCCAGCAGGGCCGGGACAAGGAACACCGGGGAGCTGTTTTTT

D: NA
size: NA
V: TRBV6-5
J: TRBJ1-1
CDR3: CASSYSNRQAFF
DNA: TGTGCCAGCAGTTACTCGAACAGGCAGGCTTTCTTT

D: TRBD2
size: few
V: TRBV27
J: TRBJ2-7
CDR3: CASTRGVGLEQYF
DNA: TGTGCCAGCACTCGGGGGGTAGGTCTCGAGCAGTACTTC

D: TRBD1
size: NA
V: TRBV25-1
J: TRBJ2-7
CDR3: CASSESRPGGLEQYF
DNA: TGTGCCAGCAGTGAATCCCGGCCAGGGGGCCTCGAGCAGTACTTC

D: NA
size: few
V: TRBV11-1
J: TRBJ1-2
CDR3: CASSASHQAGYGYTF
DNA: TGTGCCAGCAGCGCCTCTCACCAGGCAGGCTATGGCTACACCTTC

D: TRBD2
size: NA
V: TRBV5-1
J: TRBJ2-2
CDR3: CASSQQRGNTGELFF
DNA: TGCGCCAGCAGCCAGCAGCGGGGTAACACCGGGGAGCTGTTTTTT

D: NA
size: NA
V: TRBV5-4
J: TRBJ1-1
CDR3: CASRLRGGETEAFF
DNA: TGTGCCAGCAGGCTTAGGGGGGGTGAAACTGAAGCTTTCTTT

D: TRBD2
size: NA
V: TRBV9
J: TRBJ2-2
CDR3: CASSVGLAGGNTGELFF
DNA: TGTGCCAGCAGCGTAGGACTAGCGGGGGGGAACACCGGGGAGCTGTTTTTT

D: TRBD2
size: NA
V: TRBV27
J: TRBJ2-3
CDR3: CASSRLRLAGNPSTDTQYF
DNA: TGTGCCAGCAGTCGACTCCGACTAGCGGGGAACCCTAGCACAGATACGCAGTATTTT

D: TRBD1
size: NA
V: TRBV7-8
J: TRBJ2-5
CDR3: CAVEDRGSAEQYF
DNA: TGTGCCGTGGAGGACAGGGGGTCGGCGGAGCAGTACTTC

D: NA
size: NA
V: TRBV10-3
J: TRBJ2-2
CDR3: CATGLENTGELFF
DNA: TGTGCCACGGGTTTGGAGAACACCGGGGAGCTGTTTTTT

D: NA
size: NA
V: TRBV12-2
J: TRBJ1-1
CDR3: CASRLAVPDTRSGTEAFF
DNA: TGTGCAAGTCGCTTAGCGGTCCCTGACACACGGTCTGGCACTGAAGCTTTCTTT

D: TRBD2
size: few
V: TRBV12-5
J: TRBJ2-2
CDR3: CASVGGLAANTGELFF
DNA: TGTGCTAGTGTGGGGGGACTAGCGGCGAACACCGGGGAGCTGTTTTTT

D: NA
size: NA
V: TRBV2
J: TRBJ2-3
CDR3: CASRRGHSDTQYF
DNA: TGTGCCAGCAGGCGCGGCCATTCAGATACGCAGTATTTT

D: TRBD1
size: few
V: TRBV6-5
J: TRBJ2-7
CDR3: CASRTGTNSYEQYF
DNA: TGTGCCAGCAGGACAGGGACAAACTCTTACGAGCAGTACTTC

D: TRBD2
size: NA
V: TRBV5-1
J: TRBJ2-7
CDR3: CASSFGTSLRRGEQYF
DNA: TGCGCCAGCAGCTTTGGGACTAGCCTCCGACGGGGAGAGCAGTACTTC

D: TRBD1
size: NA
V: TRBV11-1
J: TRBJ1-3
CDR3: CASSIGQGRNTIYF
DNA: TGTGCCAGCAGCATCGGACAGGGGAGAAACACCATATATTTT

D: NA
size: NA
V: TRBV6-5
J: TRBJ1-2
CDR3: CASSLDSYNYGYTF
DNA: TGTGCCAGCAGCCTCGACAGCTATAACTATGGCTACACCTTC

D: NA
size: NA
V: TRBV7-9
J: TRBJ2-1
CDR3: CASRLQANEQFF
DNA: TGTGCCAGCAGGTTACAGGCCAATGAGCAGTTCTTC

D: NA
size: NA
V: TRBV7-2
J: TRBJ1-5
CDR3: CASSPRSGNQPQHF
DNA: TGTGCCAGCAGCCCCCGTTCCGGCAATCAGCCCCAGCATTTT

D: TRBD2
size: NA
V: TRBV7-7
J: TRBJ2-2
CDR3: CASTPGGNTGELLF
DNA: TGTGCCAGCACCCCCGGGGGGAACACCGGGGAGCTGCTTTTT

D: NA
size: NA
V: TRBV5-1
J: TRBJ1-1
CDR3: CASSLNFRTETNMNTEAFF
DNA: TGCGCCAGCAGCTTGAATTTTAGGACAGAGACCAACATGAACACTGAAGCTTTCTTT

D: NA
size: NA
V: TRBV6-1
J: TRBJ2-7
CDR3: CASSAGLTYEQYF
DNA: TGTGCCAGCAGTGCGGGACTGACCTACGAGCAGTACTTC

D: NA
size: NA
V: TRBV5-5
J: TRBJ2-3
CDR3: CASSLSGQVDTQYF
DNA: TGTGCCAGCAGCTTGAGTGGACAAGTGGATACGCAGTATTTT

D: TRBD1
size: NA
V: TRBV28
J: TRBJ1-6
CDR3: CASSAGTGVAPLHF
DNA: TGTGCCAGCAGCGCCGGGACAGGGGTGGCACCCCTCCACTTT

D: NA
size: few
V: TRBV6-1
J: TRBJ1-4
CDR3: CASSELRGTNEKLFF
DNA: TGTGCCAGCAGTGAACTCCGGGGTACTAATGAAAAACTGTTTTTT

D: NA
size: NA
V: TRBV6-5
J: TRBJ2-1
CDR3: CASSLTSREQFF
DNA: TGTGCCAGCAGCCTCACTTCCCGGGAGCAGTTCTTC

D: TRBD1
size: few
V: TRBV30
J: TRBJ1-6
CDR3: CAWSPGTGNSPLHF
DNA: TGTGCCTGGAGTCCCGGGACAGGGAATTCACCCCTCCACTTT

D: NA
size: NA
V: TRBV27
J: TRBJ1-1
CDR3: CASSLPGGNTEAFF
DNA: TGTGCCAGCAGTTTACCCGGGGGGAACACTGAAGCTTTCTTT

D: TRBD2
size: NA
V: TRBV5-1
J: TRBJ2-1
CDR3: CASSLLAGGHNEQFF
DNA: TGCGCCAGCAGCTTGCTAGCGGGGGGACACAATGAGCAGTTCTTC

D: NA
size: NA
V: TRBV14
J: TRBJ2-1
CDR3: CASSSRLVGEQFF
DNA: TGTGCCAGCAGCTCACGACTAGTGGGCGAGCAGTTCTTC

D: TRBD1
size: NA
V: TRBV10-3
J: TRBJ1-1
CDR3: CAIKLQGAGTEAFF
DNA: TGTGCCATCAAGCTACAGGGGGCGGGCACTGAAGCTTTCTTT

D: NA
size: NA
V: TRBV19
J: TRBJ2-3
CDR3: CASRLHTSTDTQYF
DNA: TGTGCCAGTAGACTACACACCAGCACAGATACGCAGTATTTT

D: TRBD1
size: NA
V: TRBV7-9
J: TRBJ2-5
CDR3: CASRYKGQHNTQETQYF
DNA: TGTGCCAGCAGATATAAGGGACAGCACAACACTCAAGAGACCCAGTACTTC

D: TRBD1
size: NA
V: TRBV7-9
J: TRBJ2-7
CDR3: CASSGPGTGPTEQYF
DNA: TGTGCCAGCAGCGGGCCCGGGACAGGGCCTACCGAGCAGTACTTC

D: NA
size: NA
V: TRBV2
J: TRBJ1-6
CDR3: CASSEWGGGVGSPLHF
DNA: TGTGCCAGCAGTGAATGGGGAGGGGGGGTAGGTTCACCCCTCCACTTT

D: TRBD2
size: NA
V: TRBV19
J: TRBJ2-2
CDR3: CAGRTSRNGELFF
DNA: TGTGCCGGTAGGACTAGCCGGAATGGGGAGCTGTTTTTT

D: NA
size: NA
V: TRBV7-9
J: TRBJ2-1
CDR3: CASSLAGQFNEQFF
DNA: TGTGCCAGCAGCTTAGCCGGACAGTTCAATGAGCAGTTCTTC

D: NA
size: NA
V: TRBV18
J: TRBJ2-1
CDR3: CASSPPSYNEQFF
DNA: TGTGCCAGCTCACCACCTAGCTATAATGAGCAGTTCTTC

D: TRBD1
size: NA
V: TRBV2
J: TRBJ1-5
CDR3: CASRDREDQPQHF
DNA: TGTGCCAGCAGAGACAGGGAGGATCAGCCCCAGCATTTT

D: NA
size: few
V: TRBV4-1
J: TRBJ2-5
CDR3: CASSPRQDPYQETQYF
DNA: TGCGCCAGCAGCCCTCGACAGGATCCGTACCAAGAGACCCAGTACTTC

D: TRBD2
size: NA
V: TRBV13
J: TRBJ2-1
CDR3: CASSLAGEQFF
DNA: TGTGCCAGCAGCCTAGCGGGGGAGCAGTTCTTC

D: TRBD1
size: NA
V: TRBV11-2
J: TRBJ1-6
CDR3: CASSPWDRGQSLHF
DNA: TGTGCCAGCAGCCCGTGGGACAGGGGACAGAGTCTCCACTTT

D: NA
size: NA
V: TRBV9
J: TRBJ1-2
CDR3: CASSEIGGSGYTF
DNA: TGTGCCAGCAGCGAAATAGGGGGTAGCGGCTACACCTTC

D: TRBD1
size: NA
V: TRBV27
J: TRBJ1-1
CDR3: CASSWGQGMNTEAFF
DNA: TGTGCCAGCAGTTGGGGACAGGGGATGAACACTGAAGCTTTCTTT

D: TRBD1
size: few
V: TRBV7-6
J: TRBJ1-2
CDR3: CASSLGGQGLYGYTF
DNA: TGTGCCAGCAGCTTAGGGGGACAGGGGCTTTACGGCTACACCTTC

D: NA
size: few
V: TRBV19
J: TRBJ1-2
CDR3: CASSIDLSTGRGGYTF
DNA: TGTGCCAGTAGTATAGATCTGAGTACAGGCCGAGGTGGCTACACCTTC

D: TRBD1
size: few
V: TRBV6-1
J: TRBJ2-7
CDR3: CASLVGTVSTNEQYF
DNA: TGTGCCAGCTTAGTGGGGACAGTAAGTACAAACGAGCAGTACTTC

D: NA
size: few
V: TRBV6-1
J: TRBJ1-4
CDR3: CASTRATNEKLFF
DNA: TGTGCCAGCACTCGGGCAACTAATGAAAAACTGTTTTTT

D: NA
size: NA
V: TRBV19
J: TRBJ1-1
CDR3: CASRTTGDTEAFF
DNA: TGTGCCAGTAGAACAACGGGGGACACTGAAGCTTTCTTT

D: NA
size: NA
V: TRBV19
J: TRBJ2-3
CDR3: CASSTRGTGEGQYF
DNA: TGTGCCAGTAGTACGAGAGGAACAGGTGAAGGGCAGTATTTT

D: TRBD1
size: NA
V: TRBV25-1
J: TRBJ1-5
CDR3: CASSGRGQETQPQHF
DNA: TGTGCCAGCAGTGGACGGGGACAGGAAACTCAGCCCCAGCATTTT

D: NA
size: NA
V: TRBV11-3
J: TRBJ1-1
CDR3: CASSATAPNTEAFF
DNA: TGTGCCAGCAGCGCGACAGCCCCGAACACTGAAGCTTTCTTT

D: TRBD1
size: NA
V: TRBV15
J: TRBJ1-1
CDR3: CATSSDADRKNTEAFF
DNA: TGTGCCACCAGCAGCGATGCGGACAGGAAAAACACTGAAGCTTTCTTT